This T cell receptor beta chain originates from a study of cytomegalovirus exposure and HLA in healthy donors. The CDR3 covers 15 residues. V was shortened by 0 bases and J by 2 bases, with 11 bases between the two germline ends. CDR1 is ENHRY, CDR2 SYGVKD, per germline. Produced via immunoSEQ multiplex PCR; TCRdb's table is partial and in-frame only. The sample yields tens of thousands of clones, 95% seen once. The sequenced sample consisted of PBMCs. This chain links TRBV10-3 with TRBJ2-7; D is possibly TRBD2 (6 bases). This TCR came from a woman in her late teens or twenties in good health and CMV-seropositive. In DNA form, the CDR3 reads TGTGCCATCAGTGAGTCGGGGGGTAAACCCTACGAGCAGTACTTC. Translated, it gives CAISESGGKPYEQYF.